This T cell receptor (beta chain) was retrieved from a study of T cells in Graves' hyperthyroidism and ophthalmopathy (dated by TCRdb to between 2018 and 2021). Describing the broader study: To identify distinguishing TCR V-J signatures, a discovery cohort of 100 or so patients was used, comprising 43 with Graves' ophthalmopathy and approximately 57 with stable Graves' hyperthyroidism. The paper reports TCR Vbeta CDR3 sequencing of some 140 peripheral blood samples: fewer than 50 ophthalmopathy, under 80 hyperthyroidism and around 17 progressor patients. Once sampling was done, hyperthyroidism patients were given methimazole at a starting dose of 30 mg daily, whereas ophthalmopathy patients were given high-dose intravenous methylprednisolone. Thyroid tissue and blood T-cell repertoires from six Graves' hyperthyroidism patients were also compared in the study. For training and testing, the 100 or so patients in the discovery cohort were randomly divided in a 7:3 ratio. Prospective prediction of ophthalmopathy was tested in an independent validation cohort of under 20 hyperthyroidism patients and 15 to 17 patients who later progressed to ophthalmopathy. Summary of the overall study and its limitations: Most expanded thyroid clonotypes (frequency above 0.001) were also found in blood, which suggests that blood repertoires may mirror thyroid immune responses. No statistical method was used to fix the sample size in advance, and group allocation was not hidden from the investigators. In cross-validation, a model built on a 13 V-J signature told ophthalmopathy apart from stable hyperthyroidism with approximately 90% sensitivity and roughly 83% specificity, and in testing the same model reached 80%/75%. In validation, the model predicted progression to ophthalmopathy with around 71% sensitivity and roughly 75% specificity, a median of 6.5 months before onset.

The TCR beta CDR3 regions were amplified from the RNA transcripts. The TCR CDR3 was subjected to a first round of RT-PCR using the HTBI primer set and the Qiagen OneStep RT-PCR kit. A second multiplex PCR round built the libraries, followed by size selection and purification. The libraries were sequenced on an Illumina HiSeq2000 using paired-end 100 bp reads. The source study handled its data this way. SOAPnuke was used to process the raw data, with reads discarded if the reads contained adapters or uncalled bases, had a mean Phred below 15, or lacked an exact constant-primer or identifier match. High-quality paired reads were merged with COPE v1.2.5, and unique nucleotide sequences were defined as clonotypes. MiTCR v1.1 was used to align the clonotypes against IMGT TRBV, TRBD and TRBJ reference segments. Only V-J combinations with frequency above 0.0001, covering about 99% of repertoires, were analysed. The TCS score was defined as the ratio of F50 (clonal expansion) to E x V (chaos), calculated using BLOSUM62-based TCRdist between CDR3 peptides within each V-J. Welch's t-statistics and random forest reduced 514 V-J features to under 15, which were used in a naive Bayes classifier (R e1071). Thyroid-blood repertoire similarity was quantified with the Morisita-Horn index. TCRdb handled the public reads itself, with Q25 trimming in fastp and clone calling in MiXCR, and kept productive beta chains. All rows with the same CDR3 protein become a single entry with the most common DNA and genes. The V and J calls and clone size come from TCRdb's table, not from the authors' own analysis. The sample table lists more than 550,000 distinct CDR3 sequences, roughly 45% of them with a count of one. Under 8% of the sample belongs to the ten largest clones.

The CDR3 measures 14 amino acids from cysteine to phenylalanine. Only CDR3 DNA is held: 42 bases, read in frame from base 1. V ends up 5 bases short and J 0 bases short, with an unmatched junction base count of 3. The germline V gene gives CDR1 as SGHVS and CDR2 as FQNEAQ. Any patient with an uncontrolled infection, another autoimmune disease, pregnancy or lactation was excluded. Diagnoses were established on the basis of clinical symptoms, serum thyroxine and TRAb, thyroid ultrasound, and orbital computed tomography. Total RNA was extracted using Trizol reagent, and RNA quality was assessed on an Agilent 2100 Bioanalyzer. This clonotype was observed many times. Its antigen remains undetermined. No much larger clone is present one base from it, and per-base qualities are unavailable.

The TCR originated in an adult man with Graves' disease, either hyperthyroidism or ophthalmopathy (not recorded which). Here the chain combines TRBV7-8 and TRBJ1-2, with 7 bases in between that match TRBD1. Specimen: peripheral blood or thyroid tissue (not recorded which). The sequenced DNA is TGTGCCAGCAGCCCGGGACAGCCTAACTATGGCTACACCTTC. Its protein is CASSPGQPNYGYTF.